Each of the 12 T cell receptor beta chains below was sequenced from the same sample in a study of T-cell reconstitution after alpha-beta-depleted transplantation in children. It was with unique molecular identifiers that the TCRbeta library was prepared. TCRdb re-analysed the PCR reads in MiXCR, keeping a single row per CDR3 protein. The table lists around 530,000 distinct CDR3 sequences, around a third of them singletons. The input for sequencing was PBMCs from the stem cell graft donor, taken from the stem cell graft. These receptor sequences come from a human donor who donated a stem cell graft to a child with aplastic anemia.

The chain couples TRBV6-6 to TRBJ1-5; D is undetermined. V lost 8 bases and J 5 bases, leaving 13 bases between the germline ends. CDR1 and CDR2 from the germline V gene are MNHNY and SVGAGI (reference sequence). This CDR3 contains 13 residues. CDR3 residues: CASRGTSDQPQHF. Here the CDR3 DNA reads TGTGCCAGCCGGGGAACCTCGGATCAGCCCCAGCATTTT.

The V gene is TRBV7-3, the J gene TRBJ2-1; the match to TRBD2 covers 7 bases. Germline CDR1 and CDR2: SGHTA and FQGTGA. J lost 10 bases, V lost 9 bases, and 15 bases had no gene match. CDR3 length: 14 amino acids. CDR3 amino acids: CARLGRRAGWEQFF. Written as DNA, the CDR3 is TGTGCCAGGCTGGGTCGGCGAGCGGGATGGGAGCAGTTCTTC.

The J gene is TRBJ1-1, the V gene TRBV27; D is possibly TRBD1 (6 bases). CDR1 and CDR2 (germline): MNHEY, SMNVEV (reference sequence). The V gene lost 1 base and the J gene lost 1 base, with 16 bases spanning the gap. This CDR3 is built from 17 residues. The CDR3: CASSLYYRGGQNTEAFF. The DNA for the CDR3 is TGTGCCAGCAGTTTATATTATCGAGGGGGGCAGAACACTGAAGCTTTCTTT.

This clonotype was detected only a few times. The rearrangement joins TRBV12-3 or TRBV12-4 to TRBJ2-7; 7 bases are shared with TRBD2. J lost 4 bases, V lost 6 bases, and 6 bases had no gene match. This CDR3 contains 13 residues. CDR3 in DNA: TGTGCCAGCAGCCCTTGGGAGGGATACGAGCAGTACGTC. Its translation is CASSPWEGYEQYV.

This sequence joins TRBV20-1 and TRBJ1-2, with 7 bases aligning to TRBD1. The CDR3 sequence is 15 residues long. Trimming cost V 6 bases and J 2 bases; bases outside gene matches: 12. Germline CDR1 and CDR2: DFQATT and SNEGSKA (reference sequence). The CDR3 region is CSARRGQGLNYGYTF. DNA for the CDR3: TGCAGTGCCCGGAGGGGGCAGGGCCTAAACTATGGCTACACCTTC.

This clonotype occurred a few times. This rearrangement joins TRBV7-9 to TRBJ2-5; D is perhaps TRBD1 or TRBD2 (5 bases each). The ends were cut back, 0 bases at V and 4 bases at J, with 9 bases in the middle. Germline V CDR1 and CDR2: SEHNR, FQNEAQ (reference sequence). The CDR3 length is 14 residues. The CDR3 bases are TGTGCCAGCAGCTTAGCTTCGGGGCTAGAGACCCAGTACTTC. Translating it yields CASSLASGLETQYF.

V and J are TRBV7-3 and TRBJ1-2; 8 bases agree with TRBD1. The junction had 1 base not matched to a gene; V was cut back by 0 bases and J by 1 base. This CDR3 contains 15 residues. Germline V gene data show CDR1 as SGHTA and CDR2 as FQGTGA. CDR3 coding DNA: TGTGCCAGCAGCTTAACACAGGGGGGTAACTATGGCTACACCTTC. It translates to CASSLTQGGNYGYTF.

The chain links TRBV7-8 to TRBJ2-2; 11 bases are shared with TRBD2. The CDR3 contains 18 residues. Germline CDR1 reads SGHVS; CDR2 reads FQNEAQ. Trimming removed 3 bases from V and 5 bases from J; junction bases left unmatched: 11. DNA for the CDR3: TGTGCCAGCAGCTTCCGGCCCTTAGCGGGAGGGCCGACCGGGGAGCTGTTTTTT. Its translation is CASSFRPLAGGPTGELFF.

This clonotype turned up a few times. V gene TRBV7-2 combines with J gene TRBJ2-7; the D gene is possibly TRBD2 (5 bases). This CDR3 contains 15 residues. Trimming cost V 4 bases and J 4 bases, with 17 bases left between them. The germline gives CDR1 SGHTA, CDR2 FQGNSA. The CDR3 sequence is CASSSQEADEYEQYV. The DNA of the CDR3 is TGTGCCAGCAGCTCCCAGGAAGCGGACGAATACGAGCAGTACGTC.

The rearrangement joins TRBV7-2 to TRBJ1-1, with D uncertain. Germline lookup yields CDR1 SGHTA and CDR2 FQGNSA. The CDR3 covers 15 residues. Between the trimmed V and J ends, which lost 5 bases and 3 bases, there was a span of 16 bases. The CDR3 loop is CASSIEPSRDTEAFF. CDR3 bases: TGTGCCAGCAGCATCGAACCCAGCAGAGACACTGAAGCTTTCTTT.

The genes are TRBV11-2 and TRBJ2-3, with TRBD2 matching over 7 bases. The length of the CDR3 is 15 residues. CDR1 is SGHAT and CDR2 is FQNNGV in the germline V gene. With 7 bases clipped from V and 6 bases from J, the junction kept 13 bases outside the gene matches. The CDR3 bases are TGTGCCAGCATTTCCCTAGCGGACTGCAGGGATACGCAGTATTTT. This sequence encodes CASISLADCRDTQYF.

The CDR3 region has the DNA TGTGCCAGCAGCCTACAGTCAGGTAACACTGAAGCTTTCTTT. Its translation is CASSLQSGNTEAFF. The rearrangement joins TRBV7-2 to TRBJ1-1; no definite D call. Germline V gene data show CDR1 as SGHTA and CDR2 as FQGNSA. The CDR3 has 14 residues. V lost 5 bases, J lost 2 bases, and 12 bases lay in between.